The following is a T cell receptor (beta chain) sequence with its context. The antigen it binds to is not known. There are no base qualities to consult, and no much larger clone falls within one base. TCRbeta CDR3 regions were amplified from genomic DNA using the immunoSEQ Assay, a bias-controlled multiplex PCR. Turning to the authors' computational methods: The number of nucleated cells in each sample was estimated by amplification of reference gene primers within the assay. To quantify the absolute abundance of each unique TCRbeta CDR3 rearrangement, sequence reads were collapsed and filtered. Productive Simpson clonality was computed per sample as the square root of Simpson's diversity index over productive rearrangements. The source is immuneACCESS, and TCRdb retained only in-frame sequences with V and J called. Part of the clones is not carried over; for the studies checked, unresolved V genes explain less than half of this, and the remainder is unexplained. V, J and clone size derive from that table, while D and trimming were established from the DNA sequence. This sample is represented by under 150,000 clones; more than 85% of them were singletons. The leading ten clones occupy less than 20% of the sample.

Collaborating institutions collected whole blood in K2EDTA tubes following their own protocols. For TCRbeta analysis, collaborators shipped samples in one of three forms: frozen whole blood, isolated PBMCs, or DNA extracted from either of those sample types. Trimming removed 7 bases from V and 0 bases from J, leaving 10 bases between the germline ends. The CDR3 has 13 amino acids, counting the end cysteine and phenylalanine. Only the CDR3 part of the read is kept: 39 bases, read in frame from the first base. The sample belongs to a study of blood T cell repertoires in COVID-19 (TCRdb year 2020). For context, the study as a whole: The collaborator samples originated in the United States, Italy and Spain and spanned the acute and convalescent phases of COVID-19. The prospective study material was composed of cDNA or gDNA derived from T cells, B-cell-depleted T cells, or PBMCs. Subjects who had been exposed to COVID-19, were actively infected with it, or had recovered from it provided the deeply sampled blood TCRbeta repertoires that made up the dataset. The repertoires were released in a freely available public database intended as a resource for research on the immune response to SARS-CoV-2. Samples were obtained from the ongoing ImmuneRACE study (first 160 participants) and from over 1,000 subjects provided by 6 global collaborators. Nearly every sample came with metadata listing a de-identified subject ID, COVID-19 status, age in years and sex. Where HLA class I and class II types were available, the types were taken from metadata supplied by the sample provider, not from assay-based typing. Study-wide conclusions, independent of this receptor: The quantity of clinical and demographic metadata differed by source and by participant and was supplied without curation.

The clonotype originates from a man aged 50-60 years with active or convalescent COVID-19. The rearrangement combines TRBV12-3 or TRBV12-4 with TRBJ2-7; TRBD2 might be the D gene, on 5 matching bases. The sample consisted of peripheral blood. The sequenced DNA is TGTGCCAGCACCCGGGGTAGCTCCTACGAGCAGTACTTC. It is translated as CASTRGSSYEQYF.